Here is one T cell receptor (beta chain) with its context. Its antigen is unknown. Germline lookup yields CDR1 MNHEY and CDR2 SVGAGI. The CDR3 has 16 residues. Between the trimmed V and J ends, which lost 2 bases and 0 bases, there was a span of 13 bases. The sample comes from a study of T cell responses to AZD1222 COVID-19 vaccine. The method was immunoSEQ multiplex PCR; TCRdb's version includes in-frame clones alone and lacks a portion of them. The sample lists some 120,000 clones; just under 95% were seen once. Study observations and caveats: Spike-wide vaccine-associated CD4 TCRs dominated at 160-218 and 743-854. Repertoire sampling happened only post peak T cell response. AZD1222 recipients seropositive at baseline numbered only six. Donors were largely white British and mainly female; clonal diversity was possibly underestimated.

The V and J genes are TRBV6-5 and TRBJ1-1; possible D gene TRBD1, 5 bases. This sequence was found in an adult in good health. Here the sequenced sample was peripheral blood, taken on day 0 of AZD1222 vaccination. The CDR3 loop is CASSYGGGRVNTEAFF. CDR3 DNA: TGTGCCAGCAGTTACGGGGGTGGGAGGGTGAACACTGAAGCTTTCTTT.